This T cell receptor beta chain was found in a study of T cell responses to AZD1222 COVID-19 vaccine. As concerns this clone: Its antigen remains unknown.

Findings of the study overall: Spike was spanned by vaccine-associated CD4 TCRs, with dominance at 160-218 and 743-854.

This CDR3 spans 14 amino acids. V was cut by 0 bases and J by 1 base, with 7 bases left in between. Germline CDR1 reads SGHRS; CDR2 reads YFSETQ. Sequencing was performed with immunoSEQ multiplex PCR; in TCRdb, only in-frame clones are kept and a portion is missing. Of 130,000 or so clones in the sample, 90% to 95% were seen once. This chain uses TRBV5-1 with TRBJ1-2; D gene unclear. The source material was peripheral blood, sampled on day 0 of AZD1222 vaccination. This TCR was recovered from an adult in good health. DNA of the CDR3: TGCGCCAGCAGCTTGGCGACAATTAACTATGGCTACACCTTC. Its protein is CASSLATINYGYTF. The full variable domain, rest sourced from reference TRBV5-1 and TRBJ1-2, is KAGVTQTPRYLIKTRGQQVTLSCSPISGHRSVSWYQQTPGQGLQFLFEYFSETQRNKGNFPGRFSGRQFSNSRSEMNVSTLELGDSALYLCASSLATINYGYTFGSGTRLTVV.